This TCR beta chain was captured in a study of CD8 T cells in ankylosing spondylitis. Study-wide results and limits: Significant enrichment of disease-linked clones was reported in matched ankylosing spondylitis synovial fluid. What appeared characteristic of ankylosing spondylitis blood was a TCR beta motif of several highly homologous variants.

This clonotype has ten or more counts. Its antigen is undetermined. The CDR3 has 16 residues. V was cut by 7 bases and J by 2 bases, with 20 bases left in between. Germline V gene data show CDR1 as SGHRS and CDR2 as YFSETQ. TCRdb analysed the 5' RACE reads with MiXCR anew, one entry per CDR3 protein. Of fewer than 650,000 distinct CDR3 sequences in the sample, about an eighth are singletons; the top ten hold about 6.8%. The sample taken for sequencing was blood, either unsorted or a sorted T cell fraction (not recorded which). V usage is TRBV5-1 and J usage is TRBJ2-3, with D perhaps TRBD2 (6 bases). This receptor was identified in a male donor with ankylosing spondylitis. CDR3 DNA: TGCGCCAGCTCGACAGCCCGGACTATAACCACAGATACGCAGTATTTT. Amino acids: CASSTARTITTDTQYF.